This T cell receptor beta chain derives from a study of blood T cell repertoires in COVID-19. The wider study: T cells, B-cell-depleted T cells, or PBMCs provided the cDNA or gDNA that served as material.

Authors' analysis steps: It was from reference gene primer amplification that nucleated cell counts were estimated. Produced via immunoSEQ multiplex PCR; TCRdb's table is partial and in-frame only. V and J calls plus clone size are reproduced from that table; the DNA served to infer D and trimming. The sample has around 67,000 clones, approximately 80% seen once. Between the trimmed V and J ends, which lost 5 bases and 7 bases, there was a span of 8 bases. The CDR3 runs to 12 residues. The germline gives CDR1 LNHDA, CDR2 SQIVND (reference sequence). The rearrangement uses TRBV19 and TRBJ2-2, with a weak D call TRBD2 (5 bases). Input material: peripheral blood. The receptor's source is a man aged 80 or over with active COVID-19. The CDR3 DNA sequence: TGTGCCAGTAGTTCCGGGGACGGGGAGCTGTTTTTT. Translating gives CASSSGDGELFF.